The present T cell receptor beta chain was sequenced within a study of response to subunit inactivated influenza vaccine (dated by TCRdb to the late 2010s). In the study overall: The study used deep quantitative T cell receptor repertoire profiling to track responses to a trivalent subunit inactivated influenza vaccine. On the study overall, not on this receptor specifically: The authors proposed that each seasonal influenza vaccination may bring in only a limited number of new T cells.

The junction carries 27 bases between V and J, which are trimmed by 11 bases and 5 bases respectively. For CDR1 and CDR2, the germline V gene lists MDHEN and SYDVKM. The CDR3 measures 16 amino acids from cysteine to phenylalanine. Only the CDR3 part of the read is kept: 48 bases, read in frame from the first base. Library prep was done by RT-PCR. Reads for this sample came from an Illumina HiSeq 2500. The public reads were quality trimmed at Q25 with fastp and then assembled into clones with MiXCR by TCRdb, keeping productive beta chains. Here each entry gathers all rows of one CDR3 protein and keeps the most common genes and DNA. This sample is represented by roughly 700,000 distinct CDR3 sequences; approximately 14% of them were singletons. Together, the top ten hold around 7% of the sample. Note on this clonotype: No cognate antigen has been identified for it. Base qualities are missing; no much larger clone stands one base away.

The specimen comprised PBMCs from blood, sampled approximately 15 days before vaccination. The sequence was obtained from a man between 45 and 60 years old who received an inactivated influenza vaccine. Donor details come from another sample of the same person, matched by shared clones. The chain links TRBV28 with TRBJ2-5; a weak D assignment points to TRBD1 (6 bases agree). The CDR3 amino acid sequence is: CAASLWDFDRRETQYF. The DNA is as follows: TGTGCCGCCAGTTTATGGGATTTCGACAGGAGGGAGACCCAGTACTTC.